Listed below are T cell receptor beta chains from one sample, sequenced in a study of T cell repertoires in cytomegalovirus infection. These TCRs are of unknown antigen specificity. TCRdb re-called the reads with MiXCR, one entry per CDR3 protein. The sample shows hundreds of thousands of distinct CDR3 sequences, 33% of them seen only once. The sequencing here drew on cultured PBMCs, taken from culture after CMV antigen stimulation. These receptor sequences come from a human donor in good health (CMV status not recorded). Some clones in this sample may be carry-over from other donors' samples. CDR3s include the opening cysteine and the closing phenylalanine or tryptophan. The D gene is left open where the match is weak. Part of the rows lack a size; the others show once, few, many or a class for expanded clones.

size: .
J: TRBJ1-1
V: TRBV6-1
D: TRBD1
CDR3: CASRKYEGGSLNTEAFF

size: many
J: TRBJ1-3
V: TRBV7-6
D: .
CDR3: CASSLAPGLGNTIYF

size: .
J: TRBJ2-2
V: TRBV29-1
D: .
CDR3: CSVEARVGELFF

size: .
J: TRBJ2-7
V: TRBV2
D: .
CDR3: CASQANVREQYF

size: .
J: TRBJ2-5
V: TRBV27
D: TRBD2
CDR3: CASSRLAGGRGETQYF

size: few
J: TRBJ2-7
V: TRBV7-8
D: TRBD2
CDR3: CASSLLLVAGAGEQYF

size: .
J: TRBJ1-6
V: TRBV7-8
D: TRBD1
CDR3: CASSTAPDRGNSPLHF

size: .
J: TRBJ2-3
V: TRBV7-2
D: TRBD2
CDR3: CASSFGAGGGADTQYF

size: .
J: TRBJ1-1
V: TRBV7-6
D: .
CDR3: CASSLVRGEAFF

size: .
J: TRBJ2-7
V: TRBV7-9
D: .
CDR3: CASSPAAVYEQYF

size: .
J: TRBJ2-7
V: TRBV20-1
D: TRBD2
CDR3: CSGPSGGTYEQYF

size: few
J: TRBJ2-3
V: TRBV5-1
D: TRBD1
CDR3: CASSMGQRTDTQYF

size: .
J: TRBJ1-4
V: TRBV19
D: TRBD1
CDR3: CASDRGRNEKLFF

size: .
J: TRBJ1-2
V: TRBV12-3/TRBV12-4
D: .
CDR3: CASRERGGNYGYTF

size: many
J: TRBJ2-5
V: TRBV12-3/TRBV12-4
D: .
CDR3: CASSRPLGVQETQYF

size: .
J: TRBJ1-2
V: TRBV19
D: .
CDR3: CASSIGVGLTRGYTF

size: few
J: TRBJ1-1
V: TRBV6-1
D: TRBD1
CDR3: CASGDRQWGTEAFF

size: .
J: TRBJ2-1
V: TRBV7-2
D: .
CDR3: CASSLWLPGGSNEQFF

size: .
J: TRBJ1-2
V: TRBV20-1
D: .
CDR3: CSAGGRVSGYTF

size: few
J: TRBJ2-6
V: TRBV6-2/TRBV6-3
D: .
CDR3: CASNPSGANVLTF

size: .
J: TRBJ2-1
V: TRBV4-3
D: .
CDR3: CASSHTTFGARYNEQFF

size: .
J: TRBJ2-2
V: TRBV24-1
D: TRBD1
CDR3: CATSGKGGRSNTGELFF

size: .
J: TRBJ1-2
V: TRBV2
D: .
CDR3: CASAPELGYGYTF

size: .
J: TRBJ2-7
V: TRBV7-9
D: TRBD1
CDR3: CASSTPGQGGEQYF

size: .
J: TRBJ2-6
V: TRBV5-1
D: .
CDR3: CASSLELAGANVLTF

size: few
J: TRBJ2-7
V: TRBV12-3/TRBV12-4
D: TRBD1
CDR3: CASSIGTDFYEQYF

size: .
J: TRBJ2-1
V: TRBV4-2
D: TRBD2
CDR3: CASSHPSGGDNEQFF

size: .
J: TRBJ1-1
V: TRBV5-1
D: .
CDR3: CASSPGVQNTEAFF

size: .
J: TRBJ1-2
V: TRBV4-2
D: .
CDR3: CASSQDNGYTF

size: few
J: TRBJ1-3
V: TRBV7-6
D: .
CDR3: CASSPSLISGNTIYF

size: few
J: TRBJ2-3
V: TRBV7-2
D: TRBD2
CDR3: CASSAKTSGGVDTQYF